Below, 32 T cell receptor beta chains from the same sample are listed, as sequenced in a study of blood T cell repertoires in COVID-19. The data were produced by immunoSEQ multiplex PCR, yet TCRdb's version contains in-frame clones alone and is incomplete. Altogether about 130,000 clones are present, over 60% being singletons, with the ten largest covering 1.5% to 2%. Sequencing was performed on peripheral blood. The receptors shown here come from a woman aged 70-85 years with acute or convalescent COVID-19.

The CDR3 spells CASSPAGPTYEQYF. The CDR3 coding sequence is TGTGCCAGCTCACCAGCAGGCCCTACCTACGAGCAGTACTTC. The J gene is TRBJ2-7, the V gene TRBV18, with D unclear. Germline V CDR1 and CDR2: KGHSH, LQKENI. This CDR3 contains 14 residues. V was shortened by 2 bases and J by 2 bases, with 10 bases between the two germline ends.

The genes are TRBV14 and TRBJ2-6; 7 bases line up with TRBD2. CDR1 is SGHDN, CDR2 FVKESK, per germline. The CDR3 loop spans 20 amino acids. Germline trimming cut 1 base from V and 1 base from J; bases unmatched to any gene: 13. The CDR3 here is CASSQAFGGYGKSGANVLTF. CDR3 DNA: TGTGCCAGCAGCCAAGCTTTCGGGGGGTATGGGAAGTCTGGGGCCAACGTCCTGACTTTC. Supplemented by reference TRBV14 and TRBJ2-6, the full variable domain reads EAGVTQFPSHSVIEKGQTVTLRCDPISGHDNLYWYRRVMGKEIKFLLHFVKESKQDESGMPNNRFLAERTGGTYSTLKVQPAELEDSGVYFCASSQAFGGYGKSGANVLTFGAGSRLTVL.

This chain links TRBV5-6 with TRBJ2-1; D gene uncertain. Germline loops: CDR1 SGHDT, CDR2 YYEEEE. V gave up 4 bases and J gave up 10 bases, with 12 bases separating them. This CDR3 comprises 12 residues. CDR3 residues: CASSEKTREQFF. The CDR3 bases are TGTGCCAGCAGCGAAAAGACTCGGGAGCAGTTCTTC.

This clone was recorded once. The chain employs TRBV12-3 or TRBV12-4 and TRBJ1-2; 7 bases map to TRBD1. This CDR3 spans 12 amino acids. With V trimmed by 6 bases and J by 7 bases, 5 bases remained unmatched. The CDR3 region has the DNA TGTGCCAGCAGCCGACAGGGCCCTGGCTACACCTTC. Protein sequence: CASSRQGPGYTF.

This clone occurred a few times. This chain joins TRBV7-9 and TRBJ2-2, with TRBD1 matching over 7 bases. Germline CDR1 is SEHNR and CDR2 is FQNEAQ (reference sequence). With V trimmed by 4 bases and J by 4 bases, 6 bases remained unmatched. CDR3 length: 15 residues. CDR3: CASSSPGQATGELFF. The DNA for the CDR3 is TGTGCCAGCAGCTCCCCAGGACAGGCCACCGGGGAGCTGTTTTTT.

CDR3 sequence reads: CASSPGGQSRTEAFF. CDR3 nucleotides: TGTGCCAGCAGCCCAGGAGGACAGTCGCGCACTGAAGCTTTCTTT. The chain combines TRBV3-1 (or the pseudogene TRBV3-2) with TRBJ1-1, with TRBD1 as a possible D gene (6 bases). Trimming removed 4 bases from V and 4 bases from J, with 16 bases in between. The CDR3 runs 15 residues. The germline gives CDR1 LGHDT, CDR2 YNNKEL (reference sequence).

The chain joins TRBV5-1 to TRBJ2-6; TRBD1 matches at 7 bases. V trimming: 4 bases; J trimming: 8 bases; junction bases outside the gene matches: 9. The CDR3 extends over 15 amino acids. Germline V lookup: CDR1 SGHRS, CDR2 YFSETQ. The CDR3: CASSVQNRGTNVLTF. The CDR3, as DNA: TGCGCCAGCAGCGTTCAGAACAGGGGAACCAACGTCCTGACTTTC.

The chain links TRBV4-1 to TRBJ2-1; 7 nucleotides align to TRBD1. With 6 bases clipped from V and 0 bases from J, the junction kept 8 bases outside the gene matches. In germline, CDR1 is MGHRA, CDR2 YSYEKL. This CDR3 has 16 amino acids. Written as DNA, the CDR3 is TGCGCCAGCAGTATAGCTCCAGGGGGCTCCTACAATGAGCAGTTCTTC. Its translation: CASSIAPGGSYNEQFF.

This clone was recorded at least ten times. This specimen includes other DNA sequences encoding the same CDR3. The genes are TRBV9 and TRBJ2-7; the match to TRBD1 covers 7 bases. V was pared by 0 bases and J by 0 bases, with 3 bases of the junction left unmatched. CDR1 SGDLS and CDR2 YYNGEE come from the germline V gene. This CDR3 has 15 residues. The CDR3 DNA reads as TGTGCCAGCAGCGTAGAGGGGGCGAGCTCCTACGAGCAGTACTTC. Its translation: CASSVEGASSYEQYF. Together with reference TRBV9 and TRBJ2-7, the CDR3 gives the full variable domain: DSGVTQTPKHLITATGQRVTLRCSPRSGDLSVYWYQQSLDQGLQFLIQYYNGEERAKGNILERFSAQQFPDLHSELNLSSLELGDSALYFCASSVEGASSYEQYFGPGTRLTVT.

Ten or more counts support this clone. V is TRBV19 and J is TRBJ2-2; unclear D gene. V lost 4 bases, J lost 6 bases, and 15 bases lay in between. The length of the CDR3 is 15 residues. Germline V gene data show CDR1 as LNHDA and CDR2 as SQIVND (reference sequence). The CDR3 is CASSKALSVPGELFF. The DNA of the CDR3 is TGTGCCAGTAGTAAAGCCCTCAGCGTACCCGGGGAGCTGTTTTTT.

This chain uses TRBV4-2 with TRBJ1-2, with 7 bases aligning to TRBD1. The CDR3 totals 15 residues. V trimming: 4 bases; J trimming: 4 bases; junction bases outside the gene matches: 9. Germline CDR1 LGHNA, CDR2 YNFKEQ. Here the CDR3 reads CASSPQGGASYGYTF. The CDR3 DNA reads as TGTGCCAGCAGCCCACAAGGGGGCGCTAGCTATGGCTACACCTTC.

The rearrangement joins TRBV28 to TRBJ1-5; TRBD1 is a possible D gene (6 bases). In germline, CDR1 is MDHEN, CDR2 SYDVKM. The CDR3 sequence is 15 residues long. V was shortened by 2 bases and J by 5 bases, with 13 bases between the two germline ends. CDR3 loop: CASSLDTQGYQPQHF. The CDR3 region has the DNA TGTGCCAGCAGTTTAGACACCCAGGGGTATCAGCCCCAGCATTTT.

This clone was seen once. J is TRBJ2-7 and V is TRBV7-6; TRBD1 matches at 9 bases. Per the germline V gene, CDR1 is SGHVS and CDR2 is FNYEAQ. There are 16 residues in the CDR3. The V and J ends lost 4 bases and 2 bases, in that order; junction bases with no gene match: 9. The CDR3 sequence is CASSSDRGIIPYEQYF. The CDR3 bases are TGTGCCAGCAGCTCAGACAGGGGGATTATCCCCTACGAGCAGTACTTC.

This rearrangement joins TRBV6-5 to TRBJ2-3; D might be TRBD2 (7 bases). CDR1 and CDR2 (germline): MNHEY, SVGAGI. This CDR3 region has 15 residues. V was shortened by 2 bases and J by 5 bases, with 14 bases between the two germline ends. DNA of the CDR3: TGTGCCAGCAGTTACGGGCGGGGGCCGGGAGATACGCAGTATTTT. Encoded protein: CASSYGRGPGDTQYF.

The chain carries TRBV4-2 and TRBJ2-1, with TRBD2 as a possible D gene (5 bases). This CDR3 spans 16 amino acids. V dropped 4 bases and J dropped 7 bases, with 20 bases sitting between them. Germline CDR1 and CDR2: LGHNA and YNFKEQ. CDR3 loop: CASSPVAAKPGNEQFF. The CDR3 DNA reads TGTGCCAGCAGCCCCGTTGCGGCAAAACCGGGGAATGAGCAGTTCTTC.

J is TRBJ2-3 and V is TRBV7-9; TRBD2 agrees at 12 bases. This CDR3 is built from 16 residues. V lost 4 bases and J lost 2; bases outside the gene matches: 4. Germline V gives CDR1 SEHNR, CDR2 FQNEAQ (reference sequence). The DNA for the CDR3 is TGTGCCAGCAGCTCAGGACTAGCGGGGAACACAGATACGCAGTATTTT. Protein: CASSSGLAGNTDTQYF. Full variable domain (remainder filled in from reference TRBV7-9 and TRBJ2-3): DTGVSQNPRHKITKRGQNVTFRCDPISEHNRLYWYRQTLGQGPEFLTYFQNEAQLEKSRLLSDRFSAERPKGSFSTLEIQRTEQGDSAMYLCASSSGLAGNTDTQYFGPGTRLTVL.

The chain is built from TRBV28 and TRBJ1-5; 8 bases are shared with TRBD1. Germline CDR1 and CDR2: MDHEN and SYDVKM. The CDR3 has 18 amino acids. V lost 4 bases and J lost 0; bases outside the gene matches: 11. This CDR3 reads CASSSPGQGLYSNQPQHF. CDR3 in DNA: TGTGCCAGCAGTTCCCCCGGACAGGGCCTTTATAGCAATCAGCCCCAGCATTTT.

The V and J genes are TRBV7-9 and TRBJ2-7; 12 bases are a match to TRBD2. Germline-derived CDR1 and CDR2 are SEHNR and FQNEAQ (reference sequence). Unmatched junction bases numbered 9, after V lost 5 bases and J lost 7 bases. The CDR3 length is 15 residues. Here the CDR3 DNA reads TGTGCCAGCAGCCGACTAGCGGGGGCCCTTGGGGAGCAGTACTTC. Protein sequence: CASSRLAGALGEQYF.

The V gene is TRBV25-1, the J gene TRBJ2-3, with 7 bases identical to TRBD1. This CDR3 comprises 14 residues. V shed 1 base and J 4 bases; nucleotides not matched to a gene: 2. The germline V gene encodes CDR1 MGHDK and CDR2 SYGVNS. In nucleotides, the CDR3 is TGTGCCAGCAGTGAATTCCAGGGGGCAGATACGCAGTATTTT. Protein sequence: CASSEFQGADTQYF.

The chain couples TRBV19 to TRBJ2-7, with D maybe TRBD2 (5 bases). The V gene's germline CDR1 is LNHDA and CDR2 SQIVND (reference sequence). Trimming stripped 3 bases from V and 6 bases from J, with 12 bases between. The CDR3 extends over 13 amino acids. The CDR3 loop reads CASSMEVTSEQYF. CDR3 DNA sequence: TGTGCCAGTAGTATGGAGGTGACGTCCGAGCAGTACTTC.

This clone was picked up a small number of times. V is TRBV7-9 and J is TRBJ1-2; D is undetermined. CDR3 length equals 14 residues. Trimming shortened V by 5 bases and J by 3 bases, and 13 bases separated the two germline ends. Per the germline V gene, CDR1 is SEHNR and CDR2 is FQNEAQ (reference sequence). The CDR3 reads CASSPLGEYYGYTF. The DNA of the CDR3 is TGTGCCAGCAGCCCCCTCGGGGAATACTATGGCTACACCTTC.

This clone was found once. This chain uses TRBV5-6 with TRBJ2-4, with D maybe TRBD1 (6 bases). The CDR3 loop spans 15 amino acids. Trimming pared 2 bases from V and 6 bases from J, leaving 15 bases between. Germline V lookup: CDR1 SGHDT, CDR2 YYEEEE. Here the CDR3 reads CASSFSGAAANIQYF. Written as DNA, the CDR3 is TGTGCCAGCAGCTTCTCAGGGGCCGCAGCAAACATTCAGTACTTC.

CDR3 sequence reads: CASSPRRSGLTDTQYF. CDR3 nucleotide sequence: TGTGCCAGCAGCCCACGGCGGTCAGGGCTGACAGATACGCAGTATTTT. The chain recombines TRBV7-2 with TRBJ2-3, with D maybe TRBD1 (5 bases). This CDR3 has 16 residues. The V and J ends lost 5 bases and 3 bases respectively, with 18 bases between them. Germline CDR1 reads SGHTA; CDR2 reads FQGNSA.

The CDR3 sequence: CASSQYNRGAYEQYF. CDR3 bases: TGCGCCAGCAGCCAGTATAATCGGGGGGCCTACGAGCAGTACTTC. V and J are TRBV5-1 and TRBJ2-7; 7 positions match TRBD2. With 4 bases clipped from V and 2 bases from J, the junction kept 9 bases outside the gene matches. The length of the CDR3 is 15 residues. Germline-derived CDR1 and CDR2 are SGHRS and YFSETQ.

This chain joins TRBV2 and TRBJ1-6, with D perhaps matching TRBD1 (5 bases). Germline V gene sequence: CDR1 SNHLY, CDR2 FYNNEI. V lost 8 bases and J 7 bases, leaving 18 bases between the germline ends. CDR3 size: 15 residues. CDR3 nucleotides: TGTGCCAGCCTCCCTGGGAGGCAGGGAAATTCACCCCTCCACTTT. Translated: CASLPGRQGNSPLHF.

This chain uses TRBV28 with TRBJ2-7; D is unclear. The CDR3 runs 14 residues. V was trimmed by 6 bases and J by 3 bases, leaving 15 bases between them. Germline V gives CDR1 MDHEN, CDR2 SYDVKM. In DNA, the CDR3 is TGTGCCAGCAGCCCCCAATTTGGGCTCTACGAGCAGTACTTC. Translation gives CASSPQFGLYEQYF.

The table lists this clone with a few counts. This chain connects TRBV2 to TRBJ2-7; 14 nucleotides match TRBD2. This CDR3 spans 17 amino acids. The J segment lost 3 bases and the V segment lost 2 bases, leaving 6 bases of the junction unmatched. The germline V gene encodes CDR1 SNHLY and CDR2 FYNNEI. CDR3 DNA sequence: TGTGCCAGCAGTGAAACCTGGACTAGCGGGGGGCGCTACGAGCAGTACTTC. The encoded protein is CASSETWTSGGRYEQYF.

The chain carries TRBV19 and TRBJ1-5; D is perhaps TRBD1 (6 bases). This CDR3 has 15 amino acids. V lost 4 bases and J lost 0, with 10 bases in between. CDR1 and CDR2 (germline): LNHDA, SQIVND (reference sequence). The CDR3 coding sequence is TGTGCCAGTAGTAGACAGGTTACTAGCAATCAGCCCCAGCATTTT. Translated, it gives CASSRQVTSNQPQHF.

This clone appeared once. This chain joins TRBV12-5 and TRBJ1-1; weak D call: TRBD1 (6 bases). From germline, CDR1 is LGHNT and CDR2 FRNRAP. The CDR3 length is 16 residues. V was clipped by 6 bases and J by 4 bases, with 21 bases between them. CDR3 in amino acids: CASGDLVTGTGTEAFF. CDR3 nucleotides: TGTGCTAGTGGAGACCTTGTAACAGGGACGGGCACTGAAGCTTTCTTT.

V gene TRBV6-1 combines with J gene TRBJ2-2, with unresolved D. The CDR3 has 12 amino acids. Looked up from germline, CDR1 is MNHNS and CDR2 is SASEGT. V lost 5 bases to trimming and J lost 4 bases, with 5 bases between them. The CDR3 region is CASSSVTGELFF. CDR3 coding DNA: TGTGCCAGCAGTTCCGTCACCGGGGAGCTGTTTTTT.

The chain combines TRBV19 with TRBJ1-5; weak D call: TRBD1 (5 bases). The CDR3 spans 15 residues. Per the germline V gene, CDR1 is LNHDA and CDR2 is SQIVND (reference sequence). Trimming left V 9 bases short and J 5 bases short, with 20 bases between. The CDR3 DNA reads TGTGCCAGCACAAAGACAGAAGTATCGCATCAGCCCCAGCATTTT. Translating gives CASTKTEVSHQPQHF.

The CDR3 coding sequence is TGTGCCACCAGTGATTCTCTCAGGGGGAGGCTAGATACGCAGTATTTT. The encoded protein is CATSDSLRGRLDTQYF. V is TRBV24-1 and J is TRBJ2-3; the D gene is possibly TRBD1 (7 bases). V shed 2 bases and J shed 5 bases, with 16 bases lying between them. Germline V gene data show CDR1 as KGHDR and CDR2 as SFDVKD. CDR3 size: 16 residues.